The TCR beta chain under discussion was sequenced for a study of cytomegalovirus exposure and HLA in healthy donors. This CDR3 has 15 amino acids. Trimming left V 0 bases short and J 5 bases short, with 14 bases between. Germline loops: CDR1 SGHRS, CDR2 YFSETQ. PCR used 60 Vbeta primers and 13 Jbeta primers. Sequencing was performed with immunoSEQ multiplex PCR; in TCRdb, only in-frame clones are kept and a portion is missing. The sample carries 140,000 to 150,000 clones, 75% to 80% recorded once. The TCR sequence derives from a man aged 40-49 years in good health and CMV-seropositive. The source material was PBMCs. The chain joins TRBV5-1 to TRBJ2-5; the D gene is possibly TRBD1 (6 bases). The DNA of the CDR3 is TGCGCCAGCAGCTTGGGCTTACGGACAGTGGAGACCCAGTACTTC. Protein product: CASSLGLRTVETQYF.